This T cell receptor beta chain was documented in a study of post-analysis software for immune sequencing data. Study overall: The cohort encompassed relapsing-remitting, secondary progressive and progressive-relapsing multiple sclerosis disease courses.

The CDR3 has 16 amino acids. V was pared by 3 bases and J by 3 bases, with 15 bases between. The germline V gene encodes CDR1 MNHEY and CDR2 SVGEGT. Study-wide results and limits: The normalized Chao1 diversity of multiple sclerosis patients was significantly lower than that of controls. About five TRBV segments were more frequent in patients than controls; TRBV5-6, TRBV5-1 and TRBV20-1 belonged to this group.

The TCR beta cDNA libraries carried unique molecular identifiers. One entry per CDR3 protein results from TCRdb running MiXCR on the PCR reads. The sample includes about 430,000 distinct CDR3 sequences, roughly 40% of them seen just once. With respect to this clonotype: Its cognate antigen is unknown.

The source of this sequence is a girl aged 2 to 9 with multiple sclerosis. The material sequenced was blood. The V and J genes are TRBV6-2 or TRBV6-3 and TRBJ2-1; D possibly matches TRBD1 or TRBD2 (5 bases each). The DNA of the CDR3 is TGTGCCAGCAGTTATATTGGGACGGGGCACTACAATGAGCAGTTCTTC. Translating it yields CASSYIGTGHYNEQFF.